This T cell receptor beta chain was sequenced during a study of cytomegalovirus exposure and HLA in healthy donors. The PCR contained 60 Vbeta and 13 Jbeta primers. Measured with immunoSEQ multiplex PCR; TCRdb has only the in-frame clones, and not every one. Here the sample spans 55,000 to 65,000 clones, about 80% being singletons. This CDR3 is 15 amino acids long. Deletions cut 6 bases from V and 0 bases from J, with 12 bases between. CDR1 SNHLY and CDR2 FYNNEI come from the germline V gene. The clonotype originates from a woman in her thirties or forties in good health and CMV-seropositive. The J gene is TRBJ2-1, the V gene TRBV2; D remains ambiguous. Specimen: PBMCs. The CDR3 nucleotides are TGTGCCAGCAGGGATAGACAAAGCTCCTACAATGAGCAGTTCTTC. Protein product: CASRDRQSSYNEQFF.